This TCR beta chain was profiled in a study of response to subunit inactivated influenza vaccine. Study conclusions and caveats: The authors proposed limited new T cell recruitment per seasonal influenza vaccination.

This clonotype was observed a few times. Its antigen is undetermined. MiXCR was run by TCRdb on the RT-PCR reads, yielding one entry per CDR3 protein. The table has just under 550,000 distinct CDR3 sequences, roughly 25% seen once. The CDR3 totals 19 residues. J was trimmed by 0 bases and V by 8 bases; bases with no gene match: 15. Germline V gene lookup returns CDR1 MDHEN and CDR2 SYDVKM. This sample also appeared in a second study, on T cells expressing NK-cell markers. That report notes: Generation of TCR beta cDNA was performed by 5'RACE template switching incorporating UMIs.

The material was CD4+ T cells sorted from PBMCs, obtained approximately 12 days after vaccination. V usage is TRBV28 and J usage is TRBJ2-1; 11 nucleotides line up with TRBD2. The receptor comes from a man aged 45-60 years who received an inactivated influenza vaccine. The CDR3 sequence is CASGTWKLAGETSYNEQFF. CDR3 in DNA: TGTGCCAGCGGGACGTGGAAACTAGCGGGAGAGACCTCCTACAATGAGCAGTTCTTC.